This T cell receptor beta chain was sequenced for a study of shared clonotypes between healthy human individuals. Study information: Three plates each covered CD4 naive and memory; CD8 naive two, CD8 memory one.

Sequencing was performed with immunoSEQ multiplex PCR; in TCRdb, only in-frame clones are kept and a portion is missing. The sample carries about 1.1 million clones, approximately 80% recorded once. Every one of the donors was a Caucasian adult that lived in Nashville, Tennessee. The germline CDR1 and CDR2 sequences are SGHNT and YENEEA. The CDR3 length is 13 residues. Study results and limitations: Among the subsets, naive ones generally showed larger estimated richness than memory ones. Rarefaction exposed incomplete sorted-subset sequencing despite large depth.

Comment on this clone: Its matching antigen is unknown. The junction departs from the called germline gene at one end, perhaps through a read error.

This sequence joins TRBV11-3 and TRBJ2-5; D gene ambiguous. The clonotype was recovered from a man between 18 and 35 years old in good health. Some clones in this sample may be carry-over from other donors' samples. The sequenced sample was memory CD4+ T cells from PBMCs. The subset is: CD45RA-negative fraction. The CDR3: CASSLESRSTQYF. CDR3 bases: TGTGCCAGCAGCCTAGAGTCACGTAGTACCCAGTACTTC. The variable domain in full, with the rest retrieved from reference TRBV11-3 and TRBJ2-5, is EAGVVQSPRYKIIEKKQPVAFWCNPISGHNTLYWYLQNLGQGPELLIRYENEEAVDDSQLPKDRFSAERLKGVDSTLKIQPAELGDSAVYLCASSLESRSTQYFGPGTRLLVL.